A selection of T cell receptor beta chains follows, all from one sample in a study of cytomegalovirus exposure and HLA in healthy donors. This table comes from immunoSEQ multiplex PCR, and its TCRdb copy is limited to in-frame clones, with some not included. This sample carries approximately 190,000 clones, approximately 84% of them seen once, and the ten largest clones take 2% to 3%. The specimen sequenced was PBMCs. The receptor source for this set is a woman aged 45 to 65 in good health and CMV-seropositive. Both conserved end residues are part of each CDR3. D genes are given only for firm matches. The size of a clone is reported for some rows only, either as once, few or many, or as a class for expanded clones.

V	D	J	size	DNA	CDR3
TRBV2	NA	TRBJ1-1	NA	TGTGCCAGCACCCGGGGAGTTGTAGGCGGGACTGAAGCTTTCTTT	CASTRGVVGGTEAFF
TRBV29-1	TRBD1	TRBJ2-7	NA	TGCAGCGTACGGGACAGGGGGCTTTGGTACGAGCAGTACTTC	CSVRDRGLWYEQYF
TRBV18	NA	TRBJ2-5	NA	TGTGCCAGCTCAATCGGGACTGCCCCGGCCCAGTACTTC	CASSIGTAPAQYF
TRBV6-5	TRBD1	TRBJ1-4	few	TGTGCCAGCAAGATGGGACAGGGAGGTGAAAAACTGTTTTTT	CASKMGQGGEKLFF
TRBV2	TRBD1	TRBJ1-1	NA	TGTGCCAGCAGTTTGGGACAGGGAAGATCTGAAGCTTTCTTT	CASSLGQGRSEAFF
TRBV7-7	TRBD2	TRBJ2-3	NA	TGTGCTAGCAGCTCAGGCCTAGCGGGCACAGATACGCAGTATTTT	CASSSGLAGTDTQYF
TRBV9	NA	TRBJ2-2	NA	TGTGCCAGCAGCGCTACAGGGAGGGTGGGATTTAACGCGAACACCGGGGAGCTGTTTTTT	CASSATGRVGFNANTGELFF
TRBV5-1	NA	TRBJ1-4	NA	TGCGCCAGCAGGTCGGGTACAACTAATGAAAAACTGTTTTTT	CASRSGTTNEKLFF
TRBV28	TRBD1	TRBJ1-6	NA	TGTGCCAGCGCCCCTCAGGGGGCCCGAAATTCACCCCTCCACTTT	CASAPQGARNSPLHF
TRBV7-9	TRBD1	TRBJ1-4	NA	TGTTCCAGCAGCCAGGGGGGTAAATCGGAAAAACTGTTTTTT	CSSSQGGKSEKLFF
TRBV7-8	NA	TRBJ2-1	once	TGTGCCAGCAGCAGACAACTTTATGGGGGGGCCAACAATGAGCAGTTCTTC	CASSRQLYGGANNEQFF
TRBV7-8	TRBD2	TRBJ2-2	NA	TGTGCCAGCAGCCTGAGGAGCGGGGGGAACACCGGGGAGCTGTTTTTT	CASSLRSGGNTGELFF
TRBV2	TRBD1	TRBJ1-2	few	TGTGCCAGCAGTGTTCTAGGACAGGGCGGCGGCTACACCTTC	CASSVLGQGGGYTF
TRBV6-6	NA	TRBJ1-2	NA	TGTGCCAGCAGAGAACCTGGCAGTGATGGCTACACCTTC	CASREPGSDGYTF
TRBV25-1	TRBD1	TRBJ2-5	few	TGTGCCAGCACTCAAGGGACAGGGACGGAGACCCAGTACTTC	CASTQGTGTETQYF
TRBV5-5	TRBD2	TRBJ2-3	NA	TGTGCCAGCAGCTTGGTGGGGGGGAGCACAGATACGCAGTATTTT	CASSLVGGSTDTQYF
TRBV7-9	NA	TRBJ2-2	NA	TGTGCCAGCAGCTTAAGCCGGAACACCGGGGAGCTGTTTTTT	CASSLSRNTGELFF
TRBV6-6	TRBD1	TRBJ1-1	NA	TGTGCCAGCAGTTACTCAACAGGGGCGGGTGAAGCTTTCTTT	CASSYSTGAGEAFF
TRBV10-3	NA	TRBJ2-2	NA	TGTGCCATCAGACCCTCAGGCACAAACACCGGGGAGCTGTTTTTT	CAIRPSGTNTGELFF
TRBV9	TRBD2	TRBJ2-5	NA	TGTGCCAGCAGCGTAGGGGGCGGGGGGGCTCAGGAGACCCAGTACTTC	CASSVGGGGAQETQYF